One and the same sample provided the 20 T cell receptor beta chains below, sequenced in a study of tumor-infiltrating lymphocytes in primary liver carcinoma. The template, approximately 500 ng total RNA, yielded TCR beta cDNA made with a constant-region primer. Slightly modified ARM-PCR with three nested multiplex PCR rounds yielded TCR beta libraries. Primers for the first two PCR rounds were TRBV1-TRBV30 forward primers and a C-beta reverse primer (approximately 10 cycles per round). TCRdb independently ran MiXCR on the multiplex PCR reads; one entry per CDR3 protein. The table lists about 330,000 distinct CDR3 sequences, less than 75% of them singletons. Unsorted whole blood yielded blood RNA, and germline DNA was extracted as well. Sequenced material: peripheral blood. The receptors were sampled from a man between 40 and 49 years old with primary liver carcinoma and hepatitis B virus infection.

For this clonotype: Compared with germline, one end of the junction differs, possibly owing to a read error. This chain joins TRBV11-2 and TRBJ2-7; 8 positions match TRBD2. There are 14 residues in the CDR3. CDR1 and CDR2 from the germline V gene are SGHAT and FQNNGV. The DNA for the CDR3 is TGTACCAGCAGCTTATTCGGGACTAGCTACGAGCAGTACTTC. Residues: CTSSLFGTSYEQYF.

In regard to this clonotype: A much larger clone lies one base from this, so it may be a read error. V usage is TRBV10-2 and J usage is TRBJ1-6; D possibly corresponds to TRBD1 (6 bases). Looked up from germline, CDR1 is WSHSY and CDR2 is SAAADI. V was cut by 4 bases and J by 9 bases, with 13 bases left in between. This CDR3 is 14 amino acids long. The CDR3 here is CASSVGQAPSPLHF. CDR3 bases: TGCGCCAGCAGTGTGGGACAAGCTCCTTCACCCCTCCACTTT.

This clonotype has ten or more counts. The CDR3 DNA sequence: TGTGCCACCCGCCGTAGCAGGGGGCAAACCGGGGAGCTGTTTTTT. Protein sequence: CATRRSRGQTGELFF. This sequence joins TRBV6-5 and TRBJ2-2, with 8 bases lining up with TRBD1. The CDR3 is made up of 15 amino acids. CDR1 MNHEY and CDR2 SVGAGI come from the germline V gene. After removal of 10 bases from V and 5 bases from J, the junction contained 12 bases not matched to a gene.

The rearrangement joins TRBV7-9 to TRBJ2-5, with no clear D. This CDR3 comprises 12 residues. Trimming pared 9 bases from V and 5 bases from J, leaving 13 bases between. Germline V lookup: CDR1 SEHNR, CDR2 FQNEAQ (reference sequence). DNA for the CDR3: TGTGCCAGTTCACAGAGTCTGGAGACCCAGTACTTC. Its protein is CASSQSLETQYF.

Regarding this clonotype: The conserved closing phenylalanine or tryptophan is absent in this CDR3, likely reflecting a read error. This CDR3 reads CATSLGPGSSYNEQFS. In DNA, the CDR3 is TGTGCCACCAGCCTCGGTCCGGGCAGCTCCTACAATGAGCAGTTCTCC. This rearrangement joins TRBV24-1 to TRBJ2-1; D is undetermined. CDR1 and CDR2 (germline): KGHDR, SFDVKD. The CDR3 contains 16 residues. The V end lost 7 bases, the J end lost 0 bases, and 15 bases lay between the germline ends.

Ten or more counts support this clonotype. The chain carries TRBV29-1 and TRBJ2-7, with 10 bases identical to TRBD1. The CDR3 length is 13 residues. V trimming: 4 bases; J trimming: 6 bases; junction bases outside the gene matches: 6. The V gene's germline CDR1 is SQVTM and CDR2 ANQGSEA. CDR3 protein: CSVVWDRGFEQYF. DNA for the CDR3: TGCAGCGTTGTATGGGACAGGGGTTTCGAGCAGTACTTC.

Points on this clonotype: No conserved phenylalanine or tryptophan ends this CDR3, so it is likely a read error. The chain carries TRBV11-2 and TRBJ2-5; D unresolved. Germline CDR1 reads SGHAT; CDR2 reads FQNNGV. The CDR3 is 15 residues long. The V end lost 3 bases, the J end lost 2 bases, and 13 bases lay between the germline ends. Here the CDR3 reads CASSLEWQPQETQYL. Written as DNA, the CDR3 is TGTGCCAGCAGCTTGGAGTGGCAACCACAAGAGACCCAGTACCTT.

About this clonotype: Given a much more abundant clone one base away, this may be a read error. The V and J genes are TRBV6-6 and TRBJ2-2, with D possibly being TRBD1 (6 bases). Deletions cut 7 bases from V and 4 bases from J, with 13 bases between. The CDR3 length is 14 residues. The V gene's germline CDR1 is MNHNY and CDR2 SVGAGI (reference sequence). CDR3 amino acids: CASMAQGGTGELFF. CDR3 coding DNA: TGTGCCAGCATGGCACAGGGTGGCACCGGGGAGCTGTTTTTT.

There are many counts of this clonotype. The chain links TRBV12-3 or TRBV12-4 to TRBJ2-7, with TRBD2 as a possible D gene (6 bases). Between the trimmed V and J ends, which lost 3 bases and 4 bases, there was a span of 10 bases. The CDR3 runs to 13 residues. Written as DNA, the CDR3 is TGTGCCAGCAGTTTTGCGGGAATTTACGAGCAGTACTTC. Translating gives CASSFAGIYEQYF.

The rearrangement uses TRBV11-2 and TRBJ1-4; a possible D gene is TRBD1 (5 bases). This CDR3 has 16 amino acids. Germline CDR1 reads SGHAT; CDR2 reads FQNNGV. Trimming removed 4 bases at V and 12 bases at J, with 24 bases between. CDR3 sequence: CASSSGQCGGGEELFF. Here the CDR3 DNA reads TGTGCCAGCAGCTCGGGGCAGTGTGGTGGTGGCGAAGAACTGTTTTTT.

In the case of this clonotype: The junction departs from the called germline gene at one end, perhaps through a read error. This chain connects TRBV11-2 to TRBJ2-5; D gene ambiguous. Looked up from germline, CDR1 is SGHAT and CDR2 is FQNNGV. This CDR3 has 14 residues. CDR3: CASSLVSIAETQCF. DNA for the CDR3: TGTGCCAGCAGCCTTGTATCTATCGCAGAGACTCAGTGCTTC.

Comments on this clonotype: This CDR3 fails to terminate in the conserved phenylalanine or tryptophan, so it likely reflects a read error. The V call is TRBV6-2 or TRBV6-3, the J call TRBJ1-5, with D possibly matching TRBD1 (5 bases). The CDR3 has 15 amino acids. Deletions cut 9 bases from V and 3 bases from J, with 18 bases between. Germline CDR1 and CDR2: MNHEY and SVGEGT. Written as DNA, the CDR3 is TGTGCCAGTAGCACGGGACGACTCTCCAATCAGCCCCAGCATTCT. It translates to CASSTGRLSNQPQHS.

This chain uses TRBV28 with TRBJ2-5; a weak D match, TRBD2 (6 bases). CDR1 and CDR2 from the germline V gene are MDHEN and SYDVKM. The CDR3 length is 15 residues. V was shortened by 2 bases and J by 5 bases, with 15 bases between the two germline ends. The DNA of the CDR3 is TGTGCCAGCAGTTTAATGCGGGGTTTGGGCGAGACCCAGTACTTC. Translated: CASSLMRGLGETQYF.

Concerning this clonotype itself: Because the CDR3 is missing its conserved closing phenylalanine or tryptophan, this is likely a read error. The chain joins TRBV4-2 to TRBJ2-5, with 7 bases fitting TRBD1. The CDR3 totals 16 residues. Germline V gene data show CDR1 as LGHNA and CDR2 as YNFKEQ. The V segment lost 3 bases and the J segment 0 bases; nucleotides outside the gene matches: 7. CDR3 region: CASSHGTGTDQETQYL. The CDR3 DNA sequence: TGTGCCAGCAGCCATGGAACCGGGACAGACCAAGAGACCCAGTACTTA.

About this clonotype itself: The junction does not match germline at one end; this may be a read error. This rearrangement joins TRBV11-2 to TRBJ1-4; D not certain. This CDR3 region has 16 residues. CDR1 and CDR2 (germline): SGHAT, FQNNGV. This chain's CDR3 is CANSLLGARQNEKLFF. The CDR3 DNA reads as TGTGCCAACAGCTTACTGGGCGCACGGCAGAATGAAAAATTGTTTTTT.

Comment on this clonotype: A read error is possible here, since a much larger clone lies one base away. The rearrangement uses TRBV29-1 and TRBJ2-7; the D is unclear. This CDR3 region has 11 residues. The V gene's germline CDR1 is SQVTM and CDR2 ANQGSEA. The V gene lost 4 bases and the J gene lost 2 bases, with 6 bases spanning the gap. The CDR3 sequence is CSVVVPYEQYF. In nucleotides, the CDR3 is TGCAGCGTTGTGGTCCCCTACGAGCAGTACTTC.

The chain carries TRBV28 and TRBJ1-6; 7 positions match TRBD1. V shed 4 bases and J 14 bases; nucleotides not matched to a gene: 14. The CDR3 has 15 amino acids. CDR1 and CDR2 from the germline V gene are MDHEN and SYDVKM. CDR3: CASSSRTGGYSSLHF. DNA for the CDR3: TGTGCCAGCAGTTCTCGGACAGGAGGGTACTCATCCCTCCACTTT.

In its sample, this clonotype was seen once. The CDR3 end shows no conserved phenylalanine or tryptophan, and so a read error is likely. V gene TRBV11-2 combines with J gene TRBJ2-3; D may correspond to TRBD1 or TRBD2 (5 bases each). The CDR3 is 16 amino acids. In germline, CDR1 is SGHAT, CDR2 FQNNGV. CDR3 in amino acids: CTSSLGPGRYTDRQYL. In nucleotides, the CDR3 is TGTACCAGCAGCTTAGGCCCGGGACGGTACACAGATAGGCAGTATCTT.

This CDR3 is CATRYPSTDTQYF. DNA for the CDR3: TGTGCCACCAGGTACCCTAGCACAGATACGCAGTATTTT. V gene TRBV24-1 combines with J gene TRBJ2-3, with D uncertain. CDR3 size: 13 residues. Germline V gives CDR1 KGHDR, CDR2 SFDVKD. V was clipped by 7 bases and J by 0 bases, with 7 bases between them.

CDR3 coding DNA: TGCGCCAGCAGCTTGGAGAGGGGTTCAAGAGTCATGACTTTC. This sequence encodes CASSLERGSRVMTF. The rearrangement uses TRBV5-1 and TRBJ2-6; possibly TRBD1 or TRBD2 for D (5 bases each). This CDR3 is built from 14 residues. V lost 0 bases to trimming and J lost 17 bases, with 18 bases between them. Germline V gene sequence: CDR1 SGHRS, CDR2 YFSETQ.